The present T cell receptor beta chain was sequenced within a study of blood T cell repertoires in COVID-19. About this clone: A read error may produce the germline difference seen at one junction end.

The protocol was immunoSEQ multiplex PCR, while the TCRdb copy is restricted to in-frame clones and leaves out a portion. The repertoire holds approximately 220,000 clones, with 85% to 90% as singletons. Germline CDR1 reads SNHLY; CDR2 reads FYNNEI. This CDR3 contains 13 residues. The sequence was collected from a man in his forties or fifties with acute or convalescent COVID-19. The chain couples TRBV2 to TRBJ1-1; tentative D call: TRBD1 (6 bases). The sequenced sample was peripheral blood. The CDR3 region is CASSFGQNTEPFF. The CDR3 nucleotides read TGTGCCAGCAGTTTCGGACAGAACACTGAACCTTTCTTT. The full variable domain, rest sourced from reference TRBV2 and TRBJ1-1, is EPEVTQTPSHQVTQMGQEVILRCVPISNHLYFYWYRQILGQKVEFLVSFYNNEISEKSEIFDDQFSVERPDGSNFTLKIRSTKLEDSAMYFCASSFGQNTEPFFGQGTRLTVV.